The 4 T cell receptor beta chains presented below share a single source sample, sequenced in a study of blood T cell repertoires in COVID-19. The table came from immunoSEQ multiplex PCR; TCRdb's copy has only in-frame clones and leaves some out. The sample contains 99,000 or so clones, more than 75% of which appear only once. Sequenced: peripheral blood. The receptors stem from a man aged 55 to 69 with acute or convalescent COVID-19.

This rearrangement joins TRBV4-3 to TRBJ1-2, with 8 bases matching TRBD1. Unmatched junction bases numbered 8, after V lost 3 bases and J lost 5 bases. Germline V gene data show CDR1 as LGHNA and CDR2 as YSLEER. The CDR3 is 15 amino acids. The CDR3 is CASSQGTGSAYGYTF. In DNA form, the CDR3 reads TGCGCCAGCAGCCAGGGGACAGGCTCCGCATATGGCTACACCTTC.

The chain links TRBV28 to TRBJ2-2, with 10 bases fitting TRBD2. CDR3 length: 16 amino acids. Germline CDR1 and CDR2: MDHEN and SYDVKM. V was clipped by 1 base and J by 4 bases; unmatched bases: 3. Here the CDR3 DNA reads TGTGCCAGCAGTTTATCTAGCGGGAGTGGCACCGGGGAGCTGTTTTTT. This gives the protein CASSLSSGSGTGELFF.

The V gene is TRBV7-8, the J gene TRBJ1-2, with D unresolved. The germline V gene encodes CDR1 SGHVS and CDR2 FQNEAQ. This CDR3 region has 12 residues. Between the trimmed V and J ends, which lost 5 bases and 4 bases, there was a span of 8 bases. The CDR3 DNA is TGTGCCAGCAGCGGCGGATCCTATGGCTACACCTTC. Translating gives CASSGGSYGYTF.

The V gene is TRBV4-3, the J gene TRBJ2-3, with 7 bases identical to TRBD1. After removal of 8 bases from V and 4 bases from J, the junction contained 6 bases not matched to a gene. The V gene's germline CDR1 is LGHNA and CDR2 YSLEER. The CDR3 has 13 amino acids. The chain's CDR3 is CASGRQGADTQYF. CDR3 sequence (DNA): TGCGCCAGCGGTCGCCAGGGGGCAGATACGCAGTATTTT.